This TCR beta chain was found in a study of T cells in Graves' hyperthyroidism and ophthalmopathy. V dropped 1 base and J dropped 0 bases, with 10 bases sitting between them. CDR1 is PRHDT, CDR2 FYEKMQ, per germline (reference sequence). This CDR3 spans 15 amino acids. Amplified TCR beta CDR3 regions derived from RNA transcripts. HTBI primers drove first-round RT-PCR of the TCR CDR3. One entry per CDR3 protein results from TCRdb running MiXCR on the multiplex PCR reads. The profile covers about 400,000 distinct CDR3 sequences, with 13% to 15% appearing a single time and approximately 20% taken by the ten largest. This clonotype was detected ten times or more.

The specimen was blood. This clonotype was obtained from a woman aged 60-75 years with Graves' ophthalmopathy. V usage is TRBV13 and J usage is TRBJ2-7; no clear D gene. Here the CDR3 DNA reads TGTGCCAGCAGCTTAGTTGGTCGAAACTCCTACGAGCAGTACTTC. It translates to CASSLVGRNSYEQYF.